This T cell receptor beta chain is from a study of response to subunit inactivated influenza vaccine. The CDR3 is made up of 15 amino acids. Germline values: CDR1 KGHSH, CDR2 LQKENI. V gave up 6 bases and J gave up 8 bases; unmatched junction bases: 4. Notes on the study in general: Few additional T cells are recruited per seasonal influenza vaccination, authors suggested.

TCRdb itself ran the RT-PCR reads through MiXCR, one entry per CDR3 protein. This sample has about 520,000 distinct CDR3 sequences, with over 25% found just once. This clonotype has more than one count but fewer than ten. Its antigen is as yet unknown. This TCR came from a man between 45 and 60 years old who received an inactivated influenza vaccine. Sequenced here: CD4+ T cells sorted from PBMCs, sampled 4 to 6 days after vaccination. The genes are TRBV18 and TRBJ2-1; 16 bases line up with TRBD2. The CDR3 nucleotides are TGTGCCAGCTCCGGGACTAGCGGGAGGGTGCATGAGCAGTTCTTC. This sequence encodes CASSGTSGRVHEQFF.